The 26 T cell receptor beta chains listed next were all sequenced from one sample in a study of PD-L1 blockade in urothelial cancer. As to time point: peripheral blood 6 weeks after treatment start. Using immunoSEQ multiplex PCR, the repertoire was profiled, and TCRdb retains in-frame clones only, with some absent. The table has tens of thousands of clones, 70% to 90% seen once. The input for sequencing was PBMCs, taken around atezolizumab (anti-PD-L1) treatment. Every receptor here comes from a man between 65 and 85 years old with urothelial cancer.

CDR3 DNA sequence: TGTGCCAGCAGTCGACTAGCAGTCACAGATACGCAGTATTTT. Protein sequence: CASSRLAVTDTQYF. The chain carries TRBV6-5 and TRBJ2-3, with TRBD2 identical over 7 bases. Germline CDR1 MNHEY, CDR2 SVGAGI. The trim removed 5 bases at V and 2 bases at J, leaving 4 bases unmatched. This CDR3 is built from 14 residues.

The genes are TRBV10-3 and TRBJ2-6, with 9 bases matching TRBD1. The CDR3 is made up of 15 amino acids. Germline V lookup: CDR1 ENHRY, CDR2 SYGVKD. The J segment lost 0 bases and the V segment lost 10 bases, leaving 4 bases of the junction unmatched. This CDR3 reads CATGTGSSGANVLTF. The CDR3 nucleotides read TGTGCCACCGGGACAGGGAGCTCTGGGGCCAACGTCCTGACTTTC.

This clone was recorded only once. The chain has TRBV28 and TRBJ2-7; the match to TRBD1 covers 10 bases. The CDR3 totals 15 residues. Trimming cost V 4 bases and J 4 bases; bases outside gene matches: 7. Germline V gives CDR1 MDHEN, CDR2 SYDVKM. This CDR3 reads CASSSRQGAAYEQYF. DNA for the CDR3: TGTGCCAGCAGTTCCCGACAGGGGGCAGCTTACGAGCAGTACTTC.

The genes are TRBV5-4 and TRBJ2-7; possibly TRBD2 for D (6 bases). CDR1 is SGHNT, CDR2 YYREEE, per germline (reference sequence). Trimming took 4 bases from V and 3 from J, leaving 8 bases between them. This CDR3 is 12 amino acids long. The CDR3 loop is CASSKDYYEQYF. The CDR3 nucleotides are TGTGCCAGCAGCAAGGACTACTACGAGCAGTACTTC.

The chain carries TRBV5-1 and TRBJ2-5, with 7 nucleotides matching TRBD1. This CDR3 has 15 residues. CDR1 is SGHRS, CDR2 YFSETQ, per germline. The V segment lost 4 bases and the J segment 1 base; nucleotides outside the gene matches: 7. The CDR3 DNA reads as TGCGCCAGCAGCCCCCAGGGGGAGTCCCAAGAGACCCAGTACTTC. It encodes CASSPQGESQETQYF.

The chain joins TRBV15 to TRBJ1-3; D not certain. Trimming stripped 6 bases from V and 4 bases from J, with 7 bases between. Germline V CDR1 and CDR2: LNHNV, YYDKDF (reference sequence). The CDR3 contains 12 residues. CDR3 sequence (DNA): TGTGCCACCAGGGGCGGGGGAAACACCATATATTTT. This translates into CATRGGGNTIYF.

V usage is TRBV5-5 and J usage is TRBJ2-5; a weak D match, TRBD1 (6 bases). The ends were cut back, 4 bases at V and 4 bases at J, with 14 bases in the middle. Germline V gene lookup returns CDR1 SGHKS and CDR2 YYEKEE (reference sequence). The CDR3 totals 14 residues. This CDR3 reads CASSPGAGVETQYF. CDR3 nucleotide sequence: TGTGCCAGCAGCCCAGGGGCAGGCGTAGAGACCCAGTACTTC.

The V and J genes are TRBV9 and TRBJ2-1; 14 nucleotides match TRBD2. Germline V gene sequence: CDR1 SGDLS, CDR2 YYNGEE. The CDR3 is 14 amino acids. Trimming took 4 bases from V and 12 from J; bases not matched to a gene: 6. The CDR3 loop is CASSSGTSGSRQFF. The CDR3 DNA follows: TGTGCCAGCAGCTCCGGGACTAGCGGGAGTAGGCAGTTCTTC.

This chain uses TRBV28 with TRBJ2-7, with 11 bases fitting TRBD1. This CDR3 is built from 16 residues. The junction had 8 bases not matched to a gene; V was cut back by 5 bases and J by 2 bases. Germline V gives CDR1 MDHEN, CDR2 SYDVKM. As DNA, the CDR3 is TGTGCCAGCAGTCTAATTCCGGGACAGGGGGCCTACGAGCAGTACTTC. Residues: CASSLIPGQGAYEQYF. The full variable domain, with the rest looked up from reference TRBV28 and TRBJ2-7, is DVKVTQSSRYLVKRTGEKVFLECVQDMDHENMFWYRQDPGLGLRLIYFSYDVKMKEKGDIPEGYSVSREKKERFSLILESASTNQTSMYLCASSLIPGQGAYEQYFGPGTRLTVT.

The V gene is TRBV2, the J gene TRBJ2-2, with D hard to call. This CDR3 region has 12 residues. Germline CDR1 SNHLY, CDR2 FYNNEI. V was clipped by 6 bases and J by 6 bases, with 8 bases between them. The CDR3 sequence is CASRESPGELFF. CDR3 bases: TGTGCCAGCAGGGAAAGCCCCGGGGAGCTGTTTTTT.

This sequence joins TRBV4-1 and TRBJ2-1; tentative D call: TRBD2 (6 bases). Germline V gene lookup returns CDR1 MGHRA and CDR2 YSYEKL. V was shortened by 1 base and J by 3 bases, with 13 bases between the two germline ends. There are 16 residues in the CDR3. The CDR3 region has the DNA TGCGCCAGCAGCCAAGGACCGGGGGAAAACTACAATGAGCAGTTCTTC. This sequence encodes CASSQGPGENYNEQFF.

The gene calls are TRBV27 and TRBJ2-1, with 8 positions matching TRBD1. The V gene end was trimmed by 1 base and the J gene end by 4 bases; junction bases not matched to a gene: 15. CDR3 length: 19 residues. CDR1 MNHEY and CDR2 SMNVEV come from the germline V gene (reference sequence). CDR3 loop: CASSLYLGSTGDRYNEQFF. The CDR3 DNA is TGTGCCAGCAGTTTATACCTTGGTTCCACGGGGGACAGGTACAATGAGCAGTTCTTC.

V is TRBV18 and J is TRBJ2-7, with a possible D match to TRBD2 (6 bases). Germline V gene sequence: CDR1 KGHSH, CDR2 LQKENI. V was pared by 3 bases and J by 3 bases, with 12 bases between. CDR3 length equals 14 residues. This CDR3 reads CASSPSGLVYEQYF. The DNA for the CDR3 is TGTGCCAGCTCACCGAGCGGGCTCGTCTACGAGCAGTACTTC. The complete variable domain, with remaining parts taken from reference TRBV18 and TRBJ2-7, reads NAGVMQNPRHLVRRRGQEARLRCSPMKGHSHVYWYRQLPEEGLKFMVYLQKENIIDESGMPKERFSAEFPKEGPSILRIQQVVRGDSAAYFCASSPSGLVYEQYFGPGTRLTVT.

The chain has TRBV6-5 and TRBJ1-5; D not certain. The CDR3 covers 14 residues. CDR1 is MNHEY and CDR2 is SVGAGI in the germline V gene. V was clipped by 6 bases and J by 2 bases, with 11 bases between them. The CDR3 nucleotides read TGTGCCAGCAGGCTAAGTACGGGCAATCAGCCCCAGCATTTT. The encoded protein is CASRLSTGNQPQHF.

This sequence joins TRBV5-1 and TRBJ2-1, with D possibly TRBD1 on 5 matching bases. Germline CDR1 reads SGHRS; CDR2 reads YFSETQ. Trimming stripped 2 bases from V and 8 bases from J, with 8 bases between. The CDR3 has 12 amino acids. CDR3 DNA sequence: TGCGCCAGCAGCTTTGACAGAGATGAGCAGTTCTTC. It codes for CASSFDRDEQFF.

The rearrangement joins TRBV11-3 to TRBJ2-7; possibly TRBD1 for D (8 bases). CDR1 SGHNT and CDR2 YENEEA come from the germline V gene. There are 14 residues in the CDR3. Trimming shortened V by 5 bases and J by 7 bases, and 18 bases separated the two germline ends. The CDR3 DNA reads TGTGCCAGCAGCCACAGGGGGGGAGAGGGGGAGCAGTACTTC. Translated, it gives CASSHRGGEGEQYF.

J is TRBJ2-1 and V is TRBV27; 9 nucleotides line up with TRBD2. The CDR3 length is 16 residues. V was clipped by 6 bases and J by 5 bases; unmatched bases: 11. The V gene's germline CDR1 is MNHEY and CDR2 SMNVEV (reference sequence). The CDR3 sequence is CASSPPPRLADNEQFF. The CDR3 region has the DNA TGTGCCAGCAGCCCCCCTCCGAGACTAGCGGACAATGAGCAGTTCTTC.

DNA of the CDR3: TGTGCCAGCAGTGAGGGACTAGCGGGACAAGAGACCCAGTACTTC. Amino acid sequence: CASSEGLAGQETQYF. J is TRBJ2-5 and V is TRBV6-1; 13 bases fit TRBD2. The V segment lost 3 bases and the J segment 2 bases; nucleotides outside the gene matches: 0. Germline CDR1 and CDR2: MNHNS and SASEGT. The CDR3 covers 15 residues.

The DNA of the CDR3 is TGTGCCAGCAGCCGTAGACTAGCGGCATTAGATACGCAGTATTTT. Its translation is CASSRRLAALDTQYF. The chain joins TRBV14 to TRBJ2-3; 9 nucleotides align to TRBD2. This CDR3 spans 15 amino acids. With 4 bases clipped from V and 5 bases from J, the junction kept 7 bases outside the gene matches. Germline lookup yields CDR1 SGHDN and CDR2 FVKESK. The full variable domain, in which reference TRBV14 and TRBJ2-3 provide the parts outside the CDR3, is EAGVTQFPSHSVIEKGQTVTLRCDPISGHDNLYWYRRVMGKEIKFLLHFVKESKQDESGMPNNRFLAERTGGTYSTLKVQPAELEDSGVYFCASSRRLAALDTQYFGPGTRLTVL.

This chain connects TRBV18 to TRBJ2-2; TRBD1 matches 7 bases. The V gene's germline CDR1 is KGHSH and CDR2 LQKENI. The CDR3 totals 18 residues. With 1 base clipped from V and 1 base from J, the junction kept 9 bases outside the gene matches. The CDR3 here is CASSPQGQLHENTGELFF. CDR3 nucleotide sequence: TGTGCCAGCTCACCACAGGGACAGCTTCACGAGAACACCGGGGAGCTGTTTTTT.

This sequence joins TRBV29-1 and TRBJ2-2; 8 nucleotides agree with TRBD2. V shed 4 bases, J shed 6 bases, and the junction held 7 bases outside the gene matches. The CDR3 totals 14 residues. Germline CDR1 and CDR2: SQVTM and ANQGSEA. CDR3 coding DNA: TGCAGCGTTGCTGGGACTAGTCGGGCCGGGGAGCTGTTTTTT. This translates into CSVAGTSRAGELFF.

The chain carries TRBV5-1 and TRBJ2-5, with 7 bases that match TRBD1. Per germline, CDR1 SGHRS and CDR2 YFSETQ. V trimming: 9 bases; J trimming: 3 bases; junction bases outside the gene matches: 11. This CDR3 comprises 14 residues. The CDR3 protein is CATRTDRAKETQYF. The CDR3 bases are TGCGCCACCCGAACTGACAGGGCGAAAGAGACCCAGTACTTC.

Here the CDR3 DNA reads TGTGCCAGCAGTGAAGCGGGTAGCGGGAGTGAGACCCAGTACTTC. This sequence encodes CASSEAGSGSETQYF. The genes are TRBV6-1 and TRBJ2-5; 9 positions match TRBD2. V trimming: 0 bases; J trimming: 5 bases; junction bases outside the gene matches: 4. CDR3 length: 15 residues. The germline gives CDR1 MNHNS, CDR2 SASEGT.

V and J are TRBV5-1 and TRBJ2-3, with D perhaps TRBD2 (6 bases). V was cut by 4 bases and J by 9 bases, with 12 bases left in between. The CDR3 runs 12 residues. Germline lookup yields CDR1 SGHRS and CDR2 YFSETQ. The DNA of the CDR3 is TGCGCCAGCAGCCTTCGACTAGAGACGCAGTATTTT. The encoded protein is CASSLRLETQYF.

The rearrangement joins TRBV5-1 to TRBJ2-2, with 11 bases aligning to TRBD1. Germline V gene data show CDR1 as SGHRS and CDR2 as YFSETQ. CDR3 size: 16 residues. V lost 5 bases, J lost 4 bases, and 7 bases stayed unmatched. The CDR3 loop reads CASRRSGTGGTGELFF. The CDR3 coding sequence is TGCGCCAGCAGGCGCTCCGGGACAGGGGGCACCGGGGAGCTGTTTTTT.

The chain employs TRBV25-1 and TRBJ1-4; D gene unclear. Trimming removed 6 bases at V and 7 bases at J, with 6 bases between. CDR1 MGHDK and CDR2 SYGVNS come from the germline V gene. The CDR3 length is 11 residues. CDR3 residues: CASREVEKLFF. Here the CDR3 DNA reads TGTGCCAGCAGGGAGGTTGAAAAACTGTTTTTT.